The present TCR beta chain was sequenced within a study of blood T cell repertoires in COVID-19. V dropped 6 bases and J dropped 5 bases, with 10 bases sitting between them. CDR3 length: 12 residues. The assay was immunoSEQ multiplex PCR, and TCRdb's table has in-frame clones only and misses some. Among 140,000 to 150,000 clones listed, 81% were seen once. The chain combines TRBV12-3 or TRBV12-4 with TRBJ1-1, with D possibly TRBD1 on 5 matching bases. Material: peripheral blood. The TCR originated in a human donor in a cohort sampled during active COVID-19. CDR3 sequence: CASSVRATEAFF. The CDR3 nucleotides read TGTGCCAGCAGCGTCAGGGCAACTGAAGCTTTCTTT.